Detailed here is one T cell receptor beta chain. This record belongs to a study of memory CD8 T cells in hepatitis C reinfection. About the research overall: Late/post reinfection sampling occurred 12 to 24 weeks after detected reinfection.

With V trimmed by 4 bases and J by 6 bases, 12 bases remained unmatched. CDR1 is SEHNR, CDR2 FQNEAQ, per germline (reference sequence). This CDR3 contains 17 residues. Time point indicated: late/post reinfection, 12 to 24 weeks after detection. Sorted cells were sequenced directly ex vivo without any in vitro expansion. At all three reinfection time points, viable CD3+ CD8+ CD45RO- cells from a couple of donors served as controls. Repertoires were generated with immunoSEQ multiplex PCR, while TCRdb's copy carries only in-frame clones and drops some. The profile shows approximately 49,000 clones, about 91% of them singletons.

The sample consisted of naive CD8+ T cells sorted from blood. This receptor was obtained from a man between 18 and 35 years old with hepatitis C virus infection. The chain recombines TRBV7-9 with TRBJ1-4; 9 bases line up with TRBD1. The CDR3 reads CASSSLYRGLSDEKLFF. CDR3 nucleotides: TGTGCCAGCAGCTCCCTCTACAGGGGGCTGTCCGATGAAAAACTGTTTTTT.